A selection of T cell receptor beta chains follows, all from one sample in a study of identical twins' blood T cells. TCRdb passed the 5' RACE reads through MiXCR, listing each CDR3 protein once. The sample contains 350,000 to 400,000 distinct CDR3 sequences, roughly 31% of which appear only once. Specimen: PBMCs. Receptors were obtained from a woman aged 18-55 years in good health. CDR3s leave out the opening cysteine and the closing phenylalanine or tryptophan. A D gene is named only where the DNA matches it firmly.

J gene	D gene	V gene	CDR3 length	CDR3 protein
TRBJ2-5	NA	TRBV2	11	ASRRHEQETQY
TRBJ1-3	NA	TRBV7-9	14	ASSLVFAREGNTIY
TRBJ1-6	NA	TRBV6-1	11	ASSESDGQTLH
TRBJ2-1	NA	TRBV3-1	10	ASSQDGHEQF
TRBJ1-1	TRBD1	TRBV7-9	12	ASSLTQGTTEAF
TRBJ2-1	NA	TRBV5-1	12	ASSPIDRYNEQF
TRBJ2-1	NA	TRBV6-6	14	ASSPSRVVAYNEQF
TRBJ2-2	NA	TRBV2	10	ASSDLQSELF
TRBJ2-1	TRBD2	TRBV20-1	16	SARDPSSGGALGNEQF
TRBJ1-6	NA	TRBV5-6	11	ASSLTSYSPLH
TRBJ2-3	NA	TRBV7-9	12	ASSFGQDVGTQY
TRBJ1-1	NA	TRBV29-1	8	SALARVAF
TRBJ1-5	NA	TRBV21-1	12	ASSPGRAGWPQH
TRBJ2-2	NA	TRBV11-2	13	ASSHRRSWTGELF
TRBJ2-5	TRBD2	TRBV12-5	15	ASGLSRLALYQETQY
TRBJ1-1	NA	TRBV20-1	12	SARVGVPNTEAF
TRBJ2-1	TRBD2	TRBV5-1	12	ASGPSGLYNEQF
TRBJ2-2	NA	TRBV24-1	11	ATSDPRAGELF
TRBJ2-2	NA	TRBV12-3/TRBV12-4	14	ASSRPGPLRVGEPF
TRBJ2-7	NA	TRBV18	12	ASSPGSDPYEQY
TRBJ1-5	NA	TRBV15	12	ATSRTGYEKPQH
TRBJ1-1	NA	TRBV14	11	ASSQEDNTEAF
TRBJ1-5	NA	TRBV20-1	10	SAKSHVQPQH
TRBJ2-7	NA	TRBV11-2	12	ASSLEGGAYEQY
TRBJ2-1	NA	TRBV20-1	12	SIFGASSYNEQF